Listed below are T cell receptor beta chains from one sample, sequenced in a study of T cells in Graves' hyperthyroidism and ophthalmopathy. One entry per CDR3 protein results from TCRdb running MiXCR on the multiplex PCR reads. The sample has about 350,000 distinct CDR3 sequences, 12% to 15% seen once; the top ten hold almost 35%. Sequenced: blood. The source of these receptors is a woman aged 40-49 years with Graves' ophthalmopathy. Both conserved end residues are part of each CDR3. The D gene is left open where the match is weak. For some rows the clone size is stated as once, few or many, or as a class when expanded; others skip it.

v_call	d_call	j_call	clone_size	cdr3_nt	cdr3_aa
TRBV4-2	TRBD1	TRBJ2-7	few	TGTGCCAGCAGCCAAGATGGGGGACAGGGCTACGAGCAGTACTTC	CASSQDGGQGYEQYF
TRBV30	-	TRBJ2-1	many	TGTGCCTGGAGTGTACCCTTGGGATTTCAGAACAATGAGCAGTTCTTC	CAWSVPLGFQNNEQFF
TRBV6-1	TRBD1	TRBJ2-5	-	TGTGCCAGTGCGAGGGGGCGGGTTGAGACCCAGTACTTC	CASARGRVETQYF
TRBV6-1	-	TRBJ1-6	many	TGTGCCAGCAAGCGGGGCAGGGCCGTAGATTCACCCCTCCACTTT	CASKRGRAVDSPLHF
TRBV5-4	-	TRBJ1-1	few	TGTGCCAGCAGCTGGGGACCTATGAACACTGAAGCTTTCTTT	CASSWGPMNTEAFF
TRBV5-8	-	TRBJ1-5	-	TGTGCCAGCAGCTTAAGGCAGCCCCAGCATTTT	CASSLRQPQHF
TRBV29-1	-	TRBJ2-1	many	TGCAGGGGGGGATCGCAAGGCAATGAGCAGTTCTTC	CRGGSQGNEQFF
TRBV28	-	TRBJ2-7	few	TGTGCCAGCAGTTCAATGAGGGAGACAGGTTTATACGAGCAGTACTTC	CASSSMRETGLYEQYF
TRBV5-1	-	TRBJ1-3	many	TGCGCCAGCAGCCCAACAGGGTTTGGAAACACCATATATTTT	CASSPTGFGNTIYF
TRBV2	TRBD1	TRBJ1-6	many	TGTGCCAGCAGCGTAGACAACAGGGGGCGGATTAGGAATTCACCCCTCCACTTT	CASSVDNRGRIRNSPLHF
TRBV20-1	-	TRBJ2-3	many	TGCACCGGGGCGGCGGGGAACACAGATACGCAGTATTTT	CTGAAGNTDTQYF
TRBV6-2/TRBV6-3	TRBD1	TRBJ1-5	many	TGTGCCAGCAGGCCCTTGATAAGGACAGGCCAAACCTATAGCAATCAGCCCCAGCATTTT	CASRPLIRTGQTYSNQPQHF
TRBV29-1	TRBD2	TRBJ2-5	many	TGCAGCGTTGAAGATCCCCAGCGACTAGCGGGGGCACAAGAGACCCAGTACTTC	CSVEDPQRLAGAQETQYF
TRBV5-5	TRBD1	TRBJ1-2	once	TGTGCCAGCAGCTTGCGGGACAGGGTGTTGTGGGATGGCTACACCTTC	CASSLRDRVLWDGYTF
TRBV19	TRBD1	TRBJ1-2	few	TGTGCCAGTAATATGCTGGACAGGGCGGGAGGCTACACCTTC	CASNMLDRAGGYTF
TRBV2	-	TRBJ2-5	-	TGTGCCAGCAACACAAGACAAGAGACCCAGTACTTC	CASNTRQETQYF
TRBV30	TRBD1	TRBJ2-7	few	TGTGCCTGGAGTACGGGACAGGGGGCCGAGCAGTACTTC	CAWSTGQGAEQYF
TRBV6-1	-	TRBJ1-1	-	TGTGCCAGCAGTGTGTGGGGTCGGGGCACTGAAGCTTTCTTT	CASSVWGRGTEAFF
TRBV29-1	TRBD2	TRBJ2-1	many	TGCAGCGTTGAAGGGGGACTAGCGGGCTTATACAATGAGCAGTTCTTC	CSVEGGLAGLYNEQFF
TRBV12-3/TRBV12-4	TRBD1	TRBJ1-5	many	TGTGCCAGCAGCCTTGTCCCGGGACAGGGGGCTGGCAATCAGCCCCAGCATTTT	CASSLVPGQGAGNQPQHF
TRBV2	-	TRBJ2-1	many	TGTGCCAGCAGTGAAGGTATATCCTCCGCCTACAATGAGCAGTTCTTC	CASSEGISSAYNEQFF
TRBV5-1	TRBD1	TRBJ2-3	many	TGCGCCAGCAGCTCCGGACAGGGAACAGATACGCAGTATTTT	CASSSGQGTDTQYF
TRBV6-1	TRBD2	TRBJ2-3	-	TGTGCCAGCAGGACTAGCGGGAGCCGCGCAGATACGCAGTATTTT	CASRTSGSRADTQYF
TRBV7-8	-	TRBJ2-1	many	TGTGCCAGCAGCTTAGGTCGCCCGAATGAGCAGTTCTTC	CASSLGRPNEQFF
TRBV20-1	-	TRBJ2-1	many	TGCAGTGCTAGAGATGTGCGGGTCTACAATGAGCAGTTCTTC	CSARDVRVYNEQFF
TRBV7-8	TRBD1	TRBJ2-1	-	TGTGCCAGCAGCTTAAGACAGGGCTACAATGAGCAGTTCTTC	CASSLRQGYNEQFF
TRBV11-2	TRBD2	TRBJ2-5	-	TGTGCCAGCAGCGTGGTTAGCGGGAGGGGGGGGGAGACCCAGTACTTC	CASSVVSGRGGETQYF
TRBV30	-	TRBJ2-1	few	TGTGCCTGGAGTCTGTCGACGGTCAGCTCCTACAATGAGCAGTTCTTC	CAWSLSTVSSYNEQFF
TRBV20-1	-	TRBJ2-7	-	TGCAGTGCTTATCAACCCGAAACCTACGAGCAGTACTTC	CSAYQPETYEQYF
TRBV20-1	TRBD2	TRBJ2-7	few	TGCAGTGCTAGAGCCGGGACTAGCGGGGGTGGGGAGCAGTACTTC	CSARAGTSGGGEQYF
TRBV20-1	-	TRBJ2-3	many	TGCAGTGCTAGAGTGGGGAGCGGATACACAGATACGCAGTATTTT	CSARVGSGYTDTQYF
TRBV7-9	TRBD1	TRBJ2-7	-	TGTGCCTCATCAAGGGGGCGCAACGAGCAGTACTTC	CASSRGRNEQYF
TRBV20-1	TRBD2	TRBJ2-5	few	TGCAGTGCTCTTTTAGCGGGAGCAGAGACCCAGTACTTC	CSALLAGAETQYF
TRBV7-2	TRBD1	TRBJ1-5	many	TGTGCCAGCAGCAAACAGGGGGGCAATCAGCCCCAGCATTTT	CASSKQGGNQPQHF
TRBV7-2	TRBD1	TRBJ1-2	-	TGTGCCAGCAGCTTTGTATCCAGGGGGGGCTACACCTTC	CASSFVSRGGYTF
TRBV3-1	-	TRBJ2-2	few	TGTGCCAGCAGCTCTCCACGGGGGACGAACACCGGGGAGCTGTTTTTT	CASSSPRGTNTGELFF
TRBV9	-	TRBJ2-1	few	TGTGCCAGCAGCGTCCCTTCCGGGACCGAACTGCCGAAGAGCTCCTACAATGAGCAGTTCTTC	CASSVPSGTELPKSSYNEQFF
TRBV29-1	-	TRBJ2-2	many	TGCAGCGCCTCGACAGCGAACGGGGAGCTGTTTTTT	CSASTANGELFF
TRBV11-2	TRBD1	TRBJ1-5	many	TGTGCCAGCAGCCAAGACAGGGGGGGCAATCAGCCCCAGCATTTT	CASSQDRGGNQPQHF
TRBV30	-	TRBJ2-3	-	TGTGCCTGGAGTTCCGTGGGGGATAGTATCTCAGATACGCAGTATTTT	CAWSSVGDSISDTQYF
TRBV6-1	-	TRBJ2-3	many	TGTGCCAGCACCATAGAGGGACTGCGGACAGATACGCAGTATTTT	CASTIEGLRTDTQYF
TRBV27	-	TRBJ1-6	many	TGTGCCAGCAGTTTTCTGAATTCACCCCTCCACTTT	CASSFLNSPLHF
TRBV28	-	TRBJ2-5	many	TGTGCCAGCAGTTTATCCGGGGCAGGGTTGTGGGAGACCCAGTACTTC	CASSLSGAGLWETQYF
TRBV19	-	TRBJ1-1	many	TGTGCCAGTAGTACCTGGGTCGGTGAAGCTTTCTTT	CASSTWVGEAFF